This T cell receptor (beta chain) was recovered during a study of shared clonotypes between healthy human individuals. Findings and limits, study-wide: Clonotypes shared by all four donors outscored non-shared clonotypes in generation probability. Relative to memory subsets, naive subsets generally showed larger estimated richness. Clonotype sharing across several donors was observed for about 5.2% of naive CD4 clonotypes. In this cohort, only blood was sampled, and tissue repertoires likely differ.

CDR3 length: 12 residues. The V gene's germline CDR1 is LGHNA and CDR2 YSLEER. V lost 0 bases, J lost 6 bases, and 4 bases lay in between. Points on this clone: Its antigen is not known.

TCRdb keeps only in-frame clones here, not all; method: immunoSEQ multiplex PCR. The data show 1,500,000 or so clones, around 98.5% seen once. The sequence was collected from a man aged 30 to 39 in good health. Sequencing was done on a sample of naive CD4+ T cells sorted from blood. Specified subset: CD45RA+ positively selected. The chain recombines TRBV4-3 with TRBJ2-3, with D uncertain. DNA for the CDR3: TGCGCCAGCAGCCAAGATCGGGATACGCAGTATTTT. Translating it yields CASSQDRDTQYF.